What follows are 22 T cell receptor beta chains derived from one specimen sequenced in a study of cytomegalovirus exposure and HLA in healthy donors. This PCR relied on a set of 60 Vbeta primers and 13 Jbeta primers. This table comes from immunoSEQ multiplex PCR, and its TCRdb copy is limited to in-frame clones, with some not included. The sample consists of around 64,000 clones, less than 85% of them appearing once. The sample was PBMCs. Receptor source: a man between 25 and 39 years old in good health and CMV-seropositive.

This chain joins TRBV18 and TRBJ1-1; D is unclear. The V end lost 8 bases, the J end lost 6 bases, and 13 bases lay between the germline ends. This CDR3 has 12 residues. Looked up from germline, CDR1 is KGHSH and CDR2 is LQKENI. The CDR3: CASRPESSEAFF. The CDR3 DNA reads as TGTGCCAGCCGTCCCGAGAGCTCTGAAGCTTTCTTT. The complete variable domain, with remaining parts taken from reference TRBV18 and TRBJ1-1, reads NAGVMQNPRHLVRRRGQEARLRCSPMKGHSHVYWYRQLPEEGLKFMVYLQKENIIDESGMPKERFSAEFPKEGPSILRIQQVVRGDSAAYFCASRPESSEAFFGQGTRLTVV.

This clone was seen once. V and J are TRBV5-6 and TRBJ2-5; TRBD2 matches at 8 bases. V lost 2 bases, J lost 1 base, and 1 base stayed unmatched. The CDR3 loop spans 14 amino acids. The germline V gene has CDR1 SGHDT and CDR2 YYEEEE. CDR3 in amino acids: CASSLLAVQETQYF. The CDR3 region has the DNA TGTGCCAGCAGCTTACTAGCGGTCCAAGAGACCCAGTACTTC.

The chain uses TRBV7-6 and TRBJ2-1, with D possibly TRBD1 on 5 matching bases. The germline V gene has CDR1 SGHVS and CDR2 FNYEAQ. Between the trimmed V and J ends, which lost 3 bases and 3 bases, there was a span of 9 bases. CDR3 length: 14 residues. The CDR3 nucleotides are TGTGCCAGCAGCTTGCTGACAGTCTACAATGAGCAGTTCTTC. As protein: CASSLLTVYNEQFF.

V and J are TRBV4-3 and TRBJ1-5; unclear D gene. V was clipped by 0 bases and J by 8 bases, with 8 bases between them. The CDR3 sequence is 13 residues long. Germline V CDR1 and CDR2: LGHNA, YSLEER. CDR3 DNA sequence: TGCGCCAGCAGCCAAGATCTAGGAAAGCCCCAGCATTTT. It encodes CASSQDLGKPQHF.

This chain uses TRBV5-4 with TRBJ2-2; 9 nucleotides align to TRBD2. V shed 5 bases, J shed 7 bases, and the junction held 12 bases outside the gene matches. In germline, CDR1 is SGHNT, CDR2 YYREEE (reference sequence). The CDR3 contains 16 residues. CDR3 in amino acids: CASSLIAGGPNGELFF. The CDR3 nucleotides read TGTGCCAGCAGTCTCATCGCGGGGGGGCCCAACGGGGAGCTGTTTTTT.

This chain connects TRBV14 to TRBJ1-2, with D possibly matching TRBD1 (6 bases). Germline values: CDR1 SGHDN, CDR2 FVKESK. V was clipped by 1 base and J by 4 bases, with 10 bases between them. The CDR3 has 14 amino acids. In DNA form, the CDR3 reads TGTGCCAGCAGCCAAGTCGGACAGACCTATGGCTACACCTTC. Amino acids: CASSQVGQTYGYTF.

The CDR3 nucleotides are TGTGCCAGCAGCGGACAGCGCAATCAGCCCCAGCATTTT. The encoded protein is CASSGQRNQPQHF. The chain carries TRBV4-2 and TRBJ1-5, with D possibly matching TRBD1 (6 bases). Trimming stripped 5 bases from V and 2 bases from J, with 7 bases between. CDR1 LGHNA and CDR2 YNFKEQ come from the germline V gene. This CDR3 region has 13 residues.

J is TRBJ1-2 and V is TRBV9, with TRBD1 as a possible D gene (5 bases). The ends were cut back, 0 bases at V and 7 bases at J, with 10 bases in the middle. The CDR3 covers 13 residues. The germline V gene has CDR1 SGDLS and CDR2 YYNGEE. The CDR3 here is CASSVEGAVGYTF. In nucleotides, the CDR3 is TGTGCCAGCAGCGTAGAAGGGGCGGTTGGCTACACCTTC.

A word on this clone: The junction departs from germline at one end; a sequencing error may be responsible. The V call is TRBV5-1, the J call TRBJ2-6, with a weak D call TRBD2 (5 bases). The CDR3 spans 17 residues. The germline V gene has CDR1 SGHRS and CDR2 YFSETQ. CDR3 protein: CASSLRTGSSGTNVLTF. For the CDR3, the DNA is TGCGCCAGCAGCCTCCGGACGGGAAGCTCTGGGACCAACGTCCTGACTTTC.

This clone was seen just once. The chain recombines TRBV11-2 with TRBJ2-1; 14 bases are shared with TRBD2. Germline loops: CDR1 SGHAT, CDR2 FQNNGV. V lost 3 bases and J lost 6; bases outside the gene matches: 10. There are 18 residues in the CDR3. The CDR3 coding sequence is TGTGCCAGCAGCTTCAAAAGACTAGCGGGGGGGCTGGGCAATGAGCAGTTCTTC. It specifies CASSFKRLAGGLGNEQFF.

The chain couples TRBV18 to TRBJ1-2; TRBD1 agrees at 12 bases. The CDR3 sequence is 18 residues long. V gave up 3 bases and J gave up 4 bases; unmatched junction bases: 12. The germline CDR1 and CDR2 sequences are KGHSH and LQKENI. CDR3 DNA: TGTGCCAGCTCACCGCCCGGGACAGGGGGCGTTATTAGCTATGGCTACACCTTC. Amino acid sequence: CASSPPGTGGVISYGYTF.

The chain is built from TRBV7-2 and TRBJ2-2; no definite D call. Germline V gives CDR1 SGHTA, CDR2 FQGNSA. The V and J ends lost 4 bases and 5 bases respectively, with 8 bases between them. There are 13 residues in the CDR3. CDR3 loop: CASSWLTTGELFF. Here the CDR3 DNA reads TGTGCCAGCAGCTGGCTGACTACCGGGGAGCTGTTTTTT. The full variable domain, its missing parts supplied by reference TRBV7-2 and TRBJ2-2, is GAGVSQSPSNKVTEKGKDVELRCDPISGHTALYWYRQSLGQGLEFLIYFQGNSAPDKSGLPSDRFSAERTGGSVSTLTIQRTQQEDSAVYLCASSWLTTGELFFGEGSRLTVL.

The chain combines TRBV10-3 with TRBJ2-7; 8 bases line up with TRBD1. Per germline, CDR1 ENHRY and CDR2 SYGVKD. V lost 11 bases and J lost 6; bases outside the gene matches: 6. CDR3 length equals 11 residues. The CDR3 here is CAARTGLEQYF. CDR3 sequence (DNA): TGTGCCGCCCGGACAGGGCTCGAGCAGTACTTC.

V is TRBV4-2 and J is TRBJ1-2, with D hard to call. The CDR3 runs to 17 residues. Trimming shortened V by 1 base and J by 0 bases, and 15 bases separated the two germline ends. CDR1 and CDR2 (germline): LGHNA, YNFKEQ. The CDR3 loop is CASSQGDVMTTNYGYTF. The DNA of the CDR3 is TGTGCCAGCAGCCAAGGAGACGTTATGACAACTAACTATGGCTACACCTTC.

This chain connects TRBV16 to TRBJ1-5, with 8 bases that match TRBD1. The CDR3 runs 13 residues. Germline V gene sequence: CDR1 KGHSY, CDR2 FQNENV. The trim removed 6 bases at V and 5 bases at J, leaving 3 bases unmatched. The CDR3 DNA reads TGTGCCAGCAGGCTGGACAGGGATCAGCCCCAGCATTTT. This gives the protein CASRLDRDQPQHF.

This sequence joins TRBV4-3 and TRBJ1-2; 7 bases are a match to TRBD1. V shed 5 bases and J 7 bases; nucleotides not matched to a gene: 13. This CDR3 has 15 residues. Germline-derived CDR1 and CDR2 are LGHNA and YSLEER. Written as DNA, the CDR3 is TGCGCCAGCAGCTCGATACAGGACAGGCGTGGTGGCTACACCTTC. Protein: CASSSIQDRRGGYTF.

The CDR3 sequence is CASSTGTLTHGYTF. In nucleotides, the CDR3 is TGTGCCAGTAGTACCGGGACACTAACCCATGGCTACACCTTC. The chain employs TRBV19 and TRBJ1-2, with D perhaps TRBD1 (6 bases). Between the trimmed V and J ends, which lost 4 bases and 6 bases, there was a span of 15 bases. Per germline, CDR1 LNHDA and CDR2 SQIVND (reference sequence). The CDR3 length is 14 residues.

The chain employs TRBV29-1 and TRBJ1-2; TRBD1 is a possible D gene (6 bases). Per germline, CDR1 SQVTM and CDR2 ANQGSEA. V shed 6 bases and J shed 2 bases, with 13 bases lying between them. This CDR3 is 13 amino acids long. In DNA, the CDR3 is TGCAGCGTCGGACAGCTTATCAACTATGGCTACACCTTC. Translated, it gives CSVGQLINYGYTF.

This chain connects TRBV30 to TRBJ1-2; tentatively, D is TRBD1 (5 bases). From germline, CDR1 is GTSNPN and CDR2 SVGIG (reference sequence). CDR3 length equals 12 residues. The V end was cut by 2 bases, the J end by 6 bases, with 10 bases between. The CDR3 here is CAWSYRFNGYTF. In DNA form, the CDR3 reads TGTGCCTGGAGTTACAGGTTTAATGGCTACACCTTC. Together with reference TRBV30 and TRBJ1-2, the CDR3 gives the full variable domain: SQTIHQWPATLVQPVGSPLSLECTVEGTSNPNLYWYRQAAGRGLQLLFYSVGIGQISSEVPQNLSASRPQDRQFILSSKKLLLSDSGFYLCAWSYRFNGYTFGSGTRLTVV.

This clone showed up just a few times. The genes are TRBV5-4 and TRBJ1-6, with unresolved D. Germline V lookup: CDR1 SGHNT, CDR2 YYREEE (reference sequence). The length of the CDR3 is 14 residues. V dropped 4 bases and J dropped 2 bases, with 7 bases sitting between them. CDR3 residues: CASSPEPYNSPLHF. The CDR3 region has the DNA TGTGCCAGCAGCCCCGAGCCCTATAATTCACCCCTCCACTTT. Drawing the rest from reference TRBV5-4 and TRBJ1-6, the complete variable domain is ETGVTQSPTHLIKTRGQQVTLRCSSQSGHNTVSWYQQALGQGPQFIFQYYREEENGRGNFPPRFSGLQFPNYSSELNVNALELDDSALYLCASSPEPYNSPLHFGNGTRLTVT.

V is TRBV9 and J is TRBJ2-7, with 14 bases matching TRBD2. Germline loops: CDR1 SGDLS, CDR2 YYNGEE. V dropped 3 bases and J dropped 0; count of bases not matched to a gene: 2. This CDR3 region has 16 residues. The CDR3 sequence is CASSGLAGGPSYEQYF. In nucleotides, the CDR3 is TGTGCCAGCAGCGGACTAGCGGGGGGGCCCTCCTACGAGCAGTACTTC. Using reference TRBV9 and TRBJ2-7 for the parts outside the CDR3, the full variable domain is DSGVTQTPKHLITATGQRVTLRCSPRSGDLSVYWYQQSLDQGLQFLIQYYNGEERAKGNILERFSAQQFPDLHSELNLSSLELGDSALYFCASSGLAGGPSYEQYFGPGTRLTVT.

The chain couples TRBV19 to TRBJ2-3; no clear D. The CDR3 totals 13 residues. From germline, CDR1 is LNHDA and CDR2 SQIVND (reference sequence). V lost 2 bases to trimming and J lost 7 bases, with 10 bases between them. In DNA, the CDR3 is TGTGCCAGTAGTATACCTCCCGGTCATACGCAGTATTTT. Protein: CASSIPPGHTQYF.